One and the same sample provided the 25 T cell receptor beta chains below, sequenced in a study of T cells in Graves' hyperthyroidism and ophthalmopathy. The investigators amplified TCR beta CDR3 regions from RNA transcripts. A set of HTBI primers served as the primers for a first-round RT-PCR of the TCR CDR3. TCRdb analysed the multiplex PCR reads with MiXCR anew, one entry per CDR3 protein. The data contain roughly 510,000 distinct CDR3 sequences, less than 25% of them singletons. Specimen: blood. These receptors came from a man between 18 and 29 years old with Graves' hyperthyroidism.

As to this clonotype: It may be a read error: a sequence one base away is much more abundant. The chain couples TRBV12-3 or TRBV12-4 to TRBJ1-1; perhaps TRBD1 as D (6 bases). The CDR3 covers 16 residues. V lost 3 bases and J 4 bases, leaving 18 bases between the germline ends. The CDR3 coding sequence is TGTGCCAGCAGTTTGGGGAGGGGGTCGGGGATCACTGAAGCTTTCTTT. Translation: CASSLGRGSGITEAFF.

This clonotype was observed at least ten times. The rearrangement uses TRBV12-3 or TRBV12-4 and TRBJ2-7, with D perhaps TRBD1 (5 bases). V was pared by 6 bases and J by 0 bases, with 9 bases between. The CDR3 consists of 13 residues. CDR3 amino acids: CASRDRASYEQYF. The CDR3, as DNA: TGTGCCAGCAGAGACAGAGCCTCCTACGAGCAGTACTTC.

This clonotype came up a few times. The CDR3 DNA is TGTGCCAGCAGTTTGCAGGCGGGGGTAGGTGAAAAACTGTTTTTT. It encodes CASSLQAGVGEKLFF. The chain carries TRBV12-3 or TRBV12-4 and TRBJ1-4; TRBD1 might be the D (5 bases). V was clipped by 3 bases and J by 7 bases, with 15 bases between them. This CDR3 comprises 15 residues.

CDR3 protein: CASSYTGHSNQPQHF. The DNA for the CDR3 is TGTGCCAGCAGTTATACTGGCCATAGCAATCAGCCCCAGCATTTT. This chain joins TRBV6-5 and TRBJ1-5; D is undetermined. V was cut by 3 bases and J by 0 bases, with 9 bases left in between. CDR3 length: 15 amino acids. Germline values: CDR1 MNHEY, CDR2 SVGAGI.

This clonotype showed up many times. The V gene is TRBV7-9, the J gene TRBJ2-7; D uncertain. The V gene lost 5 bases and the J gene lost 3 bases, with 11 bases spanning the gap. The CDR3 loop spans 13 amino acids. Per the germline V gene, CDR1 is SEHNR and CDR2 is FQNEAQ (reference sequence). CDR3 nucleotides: TGTGCCAGCAGCCCGAAGGAAGGCTACGAGCAGTACTTC. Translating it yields CASSPKEGYEQYF.

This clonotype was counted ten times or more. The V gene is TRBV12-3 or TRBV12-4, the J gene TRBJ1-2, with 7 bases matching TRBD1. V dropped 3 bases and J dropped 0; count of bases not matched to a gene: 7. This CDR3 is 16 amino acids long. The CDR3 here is CASSLGRTGANYGYTF. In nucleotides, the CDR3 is TGTGCCAGCAGTTTGGGGAGGACAGGAGCTAACTATGGCTACACCTTC.

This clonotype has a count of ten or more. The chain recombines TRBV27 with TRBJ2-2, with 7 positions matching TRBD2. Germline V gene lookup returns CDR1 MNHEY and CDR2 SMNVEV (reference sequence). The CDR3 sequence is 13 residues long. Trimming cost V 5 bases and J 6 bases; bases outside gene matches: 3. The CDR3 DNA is TGTGCCAGCAGTCCCGGACTAGCCGGGGAGCTGTTTTTT. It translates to CASSPGLAGELFF.

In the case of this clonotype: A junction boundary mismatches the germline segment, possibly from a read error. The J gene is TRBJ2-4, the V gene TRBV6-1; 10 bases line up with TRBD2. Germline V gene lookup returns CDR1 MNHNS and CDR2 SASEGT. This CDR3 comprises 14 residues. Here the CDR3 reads CASKVSGGQNIKYF. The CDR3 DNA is TGTGCCAGCAAAGTTAGCGGGGGGCAAAACATTAAGTACTTC.

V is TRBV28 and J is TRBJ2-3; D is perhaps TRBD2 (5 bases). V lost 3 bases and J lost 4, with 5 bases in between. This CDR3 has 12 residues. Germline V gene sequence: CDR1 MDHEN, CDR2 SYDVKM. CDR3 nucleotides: TGTGCCAGCAGTTTCGGGGCAGATACGCAGTATTTT. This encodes CASSFGADTQYF.

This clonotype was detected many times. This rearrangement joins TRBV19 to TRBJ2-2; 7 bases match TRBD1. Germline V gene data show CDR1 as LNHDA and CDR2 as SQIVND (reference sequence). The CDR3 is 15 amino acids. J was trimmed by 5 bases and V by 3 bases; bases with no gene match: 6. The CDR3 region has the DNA TGTGCCAGTAGTATCGGACAGGTGGGGACCGGGGAGCTGTTTTTT. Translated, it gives CASSIGQVGTGELFF.

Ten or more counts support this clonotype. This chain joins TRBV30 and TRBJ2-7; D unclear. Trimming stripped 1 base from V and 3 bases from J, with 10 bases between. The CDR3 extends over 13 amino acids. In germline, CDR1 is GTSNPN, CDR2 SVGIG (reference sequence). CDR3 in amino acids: CAWSGAVDYEQYF. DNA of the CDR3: TGTGCCTGGAGTGGAGCCGTTGACTACGAGCAGTACTTC.

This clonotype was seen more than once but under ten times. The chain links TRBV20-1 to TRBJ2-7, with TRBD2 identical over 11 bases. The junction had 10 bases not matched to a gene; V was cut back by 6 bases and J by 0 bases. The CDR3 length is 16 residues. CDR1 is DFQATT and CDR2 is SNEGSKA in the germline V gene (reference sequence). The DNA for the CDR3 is TGCAGTGCAGCCCCCCTACTAGCGGGGGTCTCCTACGAGCAGTACTTC. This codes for CSAAPLLAGVSYEQYF.

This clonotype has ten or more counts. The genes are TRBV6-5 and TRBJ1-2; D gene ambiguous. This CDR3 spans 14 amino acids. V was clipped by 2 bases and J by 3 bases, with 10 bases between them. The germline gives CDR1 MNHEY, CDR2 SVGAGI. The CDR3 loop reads CASSYGPIDYGYTF. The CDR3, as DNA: TGTGCCAGCAGTTACGGACCCATCGACTATGGCTACACCTTC.

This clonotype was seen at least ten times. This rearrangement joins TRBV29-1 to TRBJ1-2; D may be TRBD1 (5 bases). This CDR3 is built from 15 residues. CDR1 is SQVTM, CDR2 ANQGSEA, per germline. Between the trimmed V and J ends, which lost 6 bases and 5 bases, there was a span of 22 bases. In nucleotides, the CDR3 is TGCAGCGTCGAGACCGGGACGGGGACCTCTTATGGCTACACCTTC. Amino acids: CSVETGTGTSYGYTF.

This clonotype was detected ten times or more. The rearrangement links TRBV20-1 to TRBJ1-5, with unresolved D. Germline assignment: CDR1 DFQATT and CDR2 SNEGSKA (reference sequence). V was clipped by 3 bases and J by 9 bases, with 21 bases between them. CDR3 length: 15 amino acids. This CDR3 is CSARKDGGWVTPQHF. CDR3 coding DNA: TGCAGTGCTAGGAAGGACGGCGGCTGGGTGACGCCCCAGCATTTT.

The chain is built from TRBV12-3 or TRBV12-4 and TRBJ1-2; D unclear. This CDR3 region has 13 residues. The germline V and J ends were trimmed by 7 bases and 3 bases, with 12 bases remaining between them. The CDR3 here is CASTLAGYYGYTF. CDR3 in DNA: TGTGCCAGCACCCTAGCGGGGTACTATGGCTACACCTTC.

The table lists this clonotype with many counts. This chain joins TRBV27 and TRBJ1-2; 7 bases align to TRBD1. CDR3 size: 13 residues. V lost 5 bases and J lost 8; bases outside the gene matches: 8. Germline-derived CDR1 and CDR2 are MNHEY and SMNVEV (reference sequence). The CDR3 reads CASSGDSPNGYTF. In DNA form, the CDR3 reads TGTGCCAGCAGTGGGGACAGCCCAAACGGCTACACCTTC.

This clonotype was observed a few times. The CDR3 sequence is CASSIDGGLAGSQETQYF. CDR3 bases: TGTGCCAGTAGTATAGACGGGGGGCTAGCGGGGTCTCAAGAGACCCAGTACTTC. The J gene is TRBJ2-5, the V gene TRBV19, with 9 bases fitting TRBD2. Trimming at V came to 0 bases and at J to 2 bases, leaving 10 bases not matched to a gene. CDR1 is LNHDA, CDR2 SQIVND, per germline (reference sequence). The CDR3 has 18 residues.

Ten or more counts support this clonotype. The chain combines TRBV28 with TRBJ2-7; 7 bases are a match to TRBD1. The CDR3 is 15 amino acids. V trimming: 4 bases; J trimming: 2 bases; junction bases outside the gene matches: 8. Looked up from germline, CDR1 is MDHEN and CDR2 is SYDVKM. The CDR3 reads CASSSTPGQTYEQYF. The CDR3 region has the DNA TGTGCCAGCAGTTCAACCCCGGGACAGACCTACGAGCAGTACTTC.

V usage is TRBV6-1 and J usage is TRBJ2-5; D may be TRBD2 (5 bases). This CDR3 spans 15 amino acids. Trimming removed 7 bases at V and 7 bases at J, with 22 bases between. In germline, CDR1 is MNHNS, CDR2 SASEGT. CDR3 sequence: CASNVVSDWSSTQYF. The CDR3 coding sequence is TGTGCCAGCAATGTCGTTTCGGACTGGTCATCGACCCAGTACTTC.

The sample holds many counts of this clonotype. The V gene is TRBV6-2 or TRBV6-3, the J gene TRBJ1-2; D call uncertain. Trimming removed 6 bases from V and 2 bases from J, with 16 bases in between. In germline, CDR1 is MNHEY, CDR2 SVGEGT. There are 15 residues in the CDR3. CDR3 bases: TGTGCCAGCAGCCTCCCGCGGGTTCCAAACTATGGCTACACCTTC. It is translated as CASSLPRVPNYGYTF.

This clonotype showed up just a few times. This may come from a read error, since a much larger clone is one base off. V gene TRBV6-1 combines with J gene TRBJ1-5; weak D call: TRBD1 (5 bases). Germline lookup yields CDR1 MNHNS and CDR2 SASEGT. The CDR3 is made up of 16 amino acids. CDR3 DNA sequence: TGTGCCGGCAGCCCCCTCGATGGGGGGTTCAATCAGCCCCAGCATTTT. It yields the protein CAGSPLDGGFNQPQHF.

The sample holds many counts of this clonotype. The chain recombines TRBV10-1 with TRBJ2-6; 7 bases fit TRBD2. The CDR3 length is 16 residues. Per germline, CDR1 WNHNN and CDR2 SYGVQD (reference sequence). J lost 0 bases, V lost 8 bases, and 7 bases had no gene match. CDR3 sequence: CASLVGGSSGANVLTF. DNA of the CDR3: TGCGCCAGCCTGGTGGGGGGGAGCTCTGGGGCCAACGTCCTGACTTTC.

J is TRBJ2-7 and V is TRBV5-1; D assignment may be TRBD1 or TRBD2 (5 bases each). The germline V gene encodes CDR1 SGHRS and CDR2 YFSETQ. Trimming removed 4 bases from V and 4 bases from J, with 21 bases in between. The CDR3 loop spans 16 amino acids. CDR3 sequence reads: CASSGMGPTRGYEQYF. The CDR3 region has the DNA TGCGCCAGCAGCGGGATGGGACCCACGAGGGGATACGAGCAGTACTTC.

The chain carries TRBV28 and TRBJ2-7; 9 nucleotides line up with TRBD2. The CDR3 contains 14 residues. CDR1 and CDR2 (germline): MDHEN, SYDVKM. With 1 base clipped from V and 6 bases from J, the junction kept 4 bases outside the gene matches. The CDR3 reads CASSLSAGGSEQYF. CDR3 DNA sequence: TGTGCCAGCAGTTTATCAGCGGGGGGTTCCGAGCAGTACTTC.